The clone carrying this TCR beta chain was recorded many times. What it binds is not known. The entry originates in a study of identical twins. Points from the study as a whole: For out-of-frame beta sequences, excess twin sharing was weaker.

TCRdb re-derived calls from the 5' RACE reads in MiXCR, one entry per CDR3 protein. The table lists around 490,000 distinct CDR3 sequences, 14% of them singletons. Healthy Caucasian individuals made up all the donors. These data were also filed under a second study, of yellow fever vaccine responses in identical twins. This second study notes: The T cell response to vaccination in identical twins was reportedly partly convergent and partly personalized.

Sequencing was performed on CD4+ T cells sorted from blood. This TCR came from a woman between 18 and 29 years old in good health.

In nucleotides, the CDR3 is TGTGCCAGCAGTCCCCGACTAGACTCCTACGAGCAGTACTTC. It specifies CASSPRLDSYEQYF. The V and J genes are TRBV27 and TRBJ2-7, with D possibly matching TRBD2 (6 bases). Germline CDR1 and CDR2: MNHEY and SMNVEV (reference sequence). V shed 5 bases and J shed 0 bases, with 11 bases lying between them. CDR3 length equals 14 residues.